The T cell receptor beta chain under discussion was sequenced for a study of naive and memory T cell subsets. For blood and skin samples, reverse transcription used TCR alpha and beta constant primers. TCRdb called the 5' RACE reads again in MiXCR, with one record for every CDR3 protein. The table lists just over 25,000 distinct CDR3 sequences, under 25% of them singletons. Adult healthy volunteers gave 2.5 ml peripheral blood for whole-blood RNA. This clonotype has a count of ten or more. From germline, CDR1 is LGHNA and CDR2 YSLEER. The CDR3 extends over 14 amino acids. V lost 2 bases to trimming and J lost 5 bases; unmatched junction nucleotides: 3.

V is TRBV4-3 and J is TRBJ1-2; TRBD1 matches 9 bases. The sequence was collected from a female donor in good health. The CDR3 region has the DNA TGCGCCAGCAGCCAAAGGACAGGGGATTATGGCTACACCTTC. Protein sequence: CASSQRTGDYGYTF.